The T cell receptor beta chain described here comes from a study of OX40 agonist ivuxolimab in advanced cancers. Across the study: Patients' therapy was ivuxolimab, an antibody that acts as an agonist of OX40 (CD134). Every 2 weeks, ivuxolimab was infused into the patients intravenously at between 0.01 and 10 mg/kg. Hepatocellular carcinoma, melanoma, renal cell or head and neck cancer affected the dose-escalation patients. Study-wide points: The study observed clonal expansion of CD4+ and CD8+ blood T cells by week 6 at 0.1 to 3.0 mg/kg.

To note about this clone: The target antigen is unknown.

Generated by immunoSEQ multiplex PCR, the TCRdb table keeps only in-frame clones and is missing some. The data show 80,000 to 100,000 clones, less than 90% seen once. The CDR3 has 14 amino acids. Germline CDR1 SEHNR, CDR2 FQNEAQ (reference sequence). Germline trimming cut 3 bases from V and 3 bases from J; bases unmatched to any gene: 2. This sequence was found in an adult with an advanced solid tumor such as melanoma, head and neck, liver or kidney cancer. The chain couples TRBV7-9 to TRBJ1-3; 7 bases line up with TRBD1. The sequencing here drew on CD4+ or CD8+ T cells sorted from blood, taken in a trial of the OX40 agonist ivuxolimab. The CDR3 here is CASSFNRGGNTIYF. CDR3 nucleotide sequence: TGTGCCAGCAGCTTCAACAGGGGTGGAAACACCATATATTTT.